A single sample gave rise to the 24 T cell receptor beta chains below, sequenced in a study of long-term antiretroviral therapy in people with HIV (dated by TCRdb to between 2020 and 2023). Sequencing of the TRB variable region was done with the immunoSEQ hsTCRB v3.0 assay at survey level resolution. Here the immuneACCESS table is served through TCRdb, limited to in-frame sequences with V and J called. Missing clones are a known gap in these copies; in checked studies unresolved V genes cover under half, and the rest lacks a known reason. The sample table records about 11,000 clones; roughly 85% of these occur just once. The top ten clonotypes cover roughly 12% of the sample. The sample in question was unsorted PBMCs, obtained 1.2 years after starting antiretroviral therapy. The receptors derive from a middle-aged man with HIV.

The chain employs TRBV2 and TRBJ1-3; D remains ambiguous. Trimming pared 6 bases from V and 1 base from J, leaving 10 bases between. Germline CDR1 reads SNHLY; CDR2 reads FYNNEI. The CDR3 consists of 14 residues. Here the CDR3 DNA reads TGTGCCAGCAGGCTCCCCGCGTCTGGAAACACCATATATTTT. Its protein product is CASRLPASGNTIYF.

This clone has a handful of counts. This chain uses TRBV4-3 with TRBJ2-7; 8 positions match TRBD1. After removal of 4 bases from V and 2 bases from J, the junction contained 1 base not matched to a gene. There are 13 residues in the CDR3. CDR1 is LGHNA, CDR2 YSLEER, per germline. CDR3 residues: CASSRDRTYEQYF. The CDR3 bases are TGCGCCAGCAGCCGGGACAGGACCTACGAGCAGTACTTC.

This rearrangement joins TRBV5-1 to TRBJ2-3; D might be TRBD2 (6 bases). This CDR3 region has 17 residues. Germline V gives CDR1 SGHRS, CDR2 YFSETQ. Trimming pared 3 bases from V and 2 bases from J, leaving 19 bases between. The CDR3 loop reads CASSSELGAGSTDTQYF. CDR3 sequence (DNA): TGCGCCAGCAGCTCGGAGCTAGGGGCGGGGTCCACAGATACGCAGTATTTT. Using reference TRBV5-1 and TRBJ2-3 for the parts outside the CDR3, the full variable domain is KAGVTQTPRYLIKTRGQQVTLSCSPISGHRSVSWYQQTPGQGLQFLFEYFSETQRNKGNFPGRFSGRQFSNSRSEMNVSTLELGDSALYLCASSSELGAGSTDTQYFGPGTRLTVL.

V is TRBV28 and J is TRBJ2-7; perhaps TRBD2 as D (7 bases). Deletions cut 6 bases from V and 6 bases from J, with 24 bases between. From germline, CDR1 is MDHEN and CDR2 SYDVKM. This CDR3 region has 16 residues. The DNA for the CDR3 is TGTGCCAGCAGAGAGTCCTGGGGGGGGGCGAGGGCCGAGCAGTACTTC. As protein: CASRESWGGARAEQYF. Full variable domain (outside the CDR3, taken from reference TRBV28 and TRBJ2-7): DVKVTQSSRYLVKRTGEKVFLECVQDMDHENMFWYRQDPGLGLRLIYFSYDVKMKEKGDIPEGYSVSREKKERFSLILESASTNQTSMYLCASRESWGGARAEQYFGPGTRLTVT.

This clone was seen only a few times. This chain links TRBV23-1 with TRBJ1-5; tentative D call: TRBD1 (6 bases). TRBV23-1 carries the ORF label, with uncertain function. V lost 3 bases and J lost 8, with 17 bases in between. The CDR3 sequence is 15 residues long. The CDR3 reads CASSQPSGGLKPQHF. In DNA, the CDR3 is TGCGCCAGCAGTCAGCCCTCGGGGGGGCTCAAGCCCCAGCATTTT.

This chain connects TRBV9 to TRBJ2-1, with D possibly being TRBD2 (6 bases). V dropped 3 bases and J dropped 0 bases, with 7 bases sitting between them. This CDR3 comprises 14 residues. Germline V CDR1 and CDR2: SGDLS, YYNGEE. The CDR3 protein is CASSAGSSYNEQFF. The CDR3, as DNA: TGTGCCAGCAGCGCCGGGAGCTCCTACAATGAGCAGTTCTTC.

This clone was counted a single time. The rearrangement uses TRBV11-3 and TRBJ2-6; D uncertain. CDR1 and CDR2 (germline): SGHNT, YENEEA. Deletions cut 10 bases from V and 4 bases from J, with 8 bases between. The CDR3 extends over 12 amino acids. CDR3 DNA: TGTGCCAACGGTCGGGGGGCCAACGTCCTGACTTTC. Protein sequence: CANGRGANVLTF.

V usage is TRBV19 and J usage is TRBJ2-3; 7 bases align to TRBD1. There are 16 residues in the CDR3. Germline CDR1 LNHDA, CDR2 SQIVND (reference sequence). V dropped 5 bases and J dropped 0; count of bases not matched to a gene: 8. CDR3 region: CASSGTYRGSTDTQYF. The CDR3 coding sequence is TGTGCCAGTAGTGGCACCTACAGGGGTAGCACAGATACGCAGTATTTT.

This clone is a singleton in its sample. The CDR3, as DNA: TGTGCCAGCAGTGTGGTGGGGCAGACTATATCTGGGGCCAACGTCCTGACTTTC. This codes for CASSVVGQTISGANVLTF. This chain links TRBV28 with TRBJ2-6; D possibly matches TRBD1 or TRBD2 (5 bases each). Between the trimmed V and J ends, which lost 5 bases and 1 base, there was a span of 18 bases. The germline CDR1 and CDR2 sequences are MDHEN and SYDVKM. This CDR3 has 18 amino acids.

This chain connects TRBV15 to TRBJ2-3; tentative D call: TRBD1 (6 bases). Germline V lookup: CDR1 LNHNV, CDR2 YYDKDF (reference sequence). V was clipped by 5 bases and J by 0 bases, with 12 bases between them. The CDR3 length is 15 residues. The CDR3 here is CATSSGETSTDTQYF. CDR3 in DNA: TGTGCCACCAGCTCAGGGGAGACTAGCACAGATACGCAGTATTTT. Drawing the rest from reference TRBV15 and TRBJ2-3, the complete variable domain is DAMVIQNPRYQVTQFGKPVTLSCSQTLNHNVMYWYQQKSSQAPKLLFHYYDKDFNNEADTPDNFQSRRPNTSFCFLDIRSPGLGDTAMYLCATSSGETSTDTQYFGPGTRLTVL.

V gene TRBV5-1 combines with J gene TRBJ1-1; D not certain. This CDR3 is built from 14 residues. Germline V lookup: CDR1 SGHRS, CDR2 YFSETQ. V lost 2 bases and J lost 1, with 9 bases in between. The DNA of the CDR3 is TGCGCCAGCAGCTTCTCCGACGGGAACACTGAAGCTTTCTTT. Amino acids: CASSFSDGNTEAFF.

The CDR3 nucleotides read TGCGCCAGCAGCCCACAAACTAGCGGGGGGTCCGGGGAGCTGTTTTTT. This gives the protein CASSPQTSGGSGELFF. The rearrangement joins TRBV4-1 to TRBJ2-2, with 12 nucleotides matching TRBD2. V was clipped by 4 bases and J by 6 bases; unmatched bases: 6. CDR3 size: 16 residues. Germline CDR1 reads MGHRA; CDR2 reads YSYEKL.

This clone was recorded only once. The chain joins TRBV27 to TRBJ2-1; 10 bases are a match to TRBD2. Looked up from germline, CDR1 is MNHEY and CDR2 is SMNVEV (reference sequence). Trimming took 4 bases from V and 7 from J; bases not matched to a gene: 7. The CDR3 is 15 residues long. The CDR3 coding sequence is TGTGCCAGCAGTTGGGCTAGCGGGGGTGAAAATGAGCAGTTCTTC. Translation: CASSWASGGENEQFF.

The chain's CDR3 is CASSLESGAGNQPQHF. The CDR3 nucleotides read TGTGCCAGCAGCTTAGAGTCAGGGGCAGGCAATCAGCCCCAGCATTTT. V gene TRBV7-2 combines with J gene TRBJ1-5; a possible D gene is TRBD1 (6 bases). Germline V lookup: CDR1 SGHTA, CDR2 FQGNSA. V was shortened by 1 base and J by 2 bases, with 12 bases between the two germline ends. The CDR3 length is 16 residues.

In this sample, this clone turned up a few times. The chain has TRBV7-9 and TRBJ1-1; D possibly corresponds to TRBD1 (5 bases). V was trimmed by 6 bases and J by 11 bases, leaving 25 bases between them. CDR1 and CDR2 from the germline V gene are SEHNR and FQNEAQ (reference sequence). The CDR3 runs to 15 residues. In nucleotides, the CDR3 is TGTGCCAGCAGACCTATTGACAGCCGAGGTGGTGAGGCTTTCTTT. Its protein product is CASRPIDSRGGEAFF.

The V gene is TRBV4-3, the J gene TRBJ2-3; no firm D call. Trimming removed 0 bases from V and 6 bases from J, with 4 bases in between. Germline CDR1 LGHNA, CDR2 YSLEER. The CDR3 covers 12 residues. The CDR3 reads CASSQDRDTQYF. CDR3 DNA sequence: TGCGCCAGCAGCCAAGATAGGGATACGCAGTATTTT.

The chain joins TRBV27 to TRBJ2-7; D is unresolved. This CDR3 region has 15 residues. Germline V lookup: CDR1 MNHEY, CDR2 SMNVEV (reference sequence). The germline V and J ends were trimmed by 3 bases and 2 bases, with 14 bases remaining between them. The CDR3 protein is CASSFSPMTTYEQYF. CDR3 in DNA: TGTGCCAGCAGTTTTTCACCCATGACGACCTACGAGCAGTACTTC.

The chain recombines TRBV5-1 with TRBJ2-7, with 11 bases that match TRBD2. After removal of 4 bases from V and 4 bases from J, the junction contained 7 bases not matched to a gene. In germline, CDR1 is SGHRS, CDR2 YFSETQ. This CDR3 region has 15 residues. The CDR3 is CASSPTSGVVYEQYF. The CDR3 bases are TGCGCCAGCAGCCCGACTAGCGGGGTTGTATACGAGCAGTACTTC.

The sample holds a few counts of this clone. The chain recombines TRBV28 with TRBJ1-1; no reliable D call. CDR3 length: 13 residues. The ends were cut back, 6 bases at V and 0 bases at J, with 8 bases in the middle. CDR1 is MDHEN and CDR2 is SYDVKM in the germline V gene. The CDR3: CASSRNLNTEAFF. The DNA of the CDR3 is TGTGCCAGCAGCCGCAATCTGAACACTGAAGCTTTCTTT.

The table lists this clone with a count of one. J is TRBJ1-4 and V is TRBV5-6; D not resolved. Germline V gives CDR1 SGHDT, CDR2 YYEEEE. The ends were cut back, 4 bases at V and 5 bases at J, with 9 bases in the middle. The CDR3 is 13 amino acids. The chain's CDR3 is CASSLDPNEKLFF. The CDR3 nucleotides are TGTGCCAGCAGCCTGGACCCAAATGAAAAACTGTTTTTT.

This chain links TRBV29-1 with TRBJ1-1; weak D call: TRBD1 (5 bases). This CDR3 comprises 13 residues. Deletions cut 3 bases from V and 4 bases from J, with 12 bases between. CDR1 is SQVTM, CDR2 ANQGSEA, per germline. CDR3 region: CSVEVRRGTEAFF. CDR3 nucleotides: TGCAGCGTTGAGGTCAGGAGGGGCACTGAAGCTTTCTTT. The variable domain in full, completed from reference TRBV29-1 and TRBJ1-1, reads SAVISQKPSRDICQRGTSLTIQCQVDSQVTMMFWYRQQPGQSLTLIATANQGSEATYESGFVIDKFPISRPNLTFSTLTVSNMSPEDSSIYLCSVEVRRGTEAFFGQGTRLTVV.

This clone was observed a few times. The V call is TRBV6-1, the J call TRBJ1-2, with a weak D call TRBD1 (5 bases). The CDR3 runs 11 residues. Per the germline V gene, CDR1 is MNHNS and CDR2 is SASEGT. Trimming took 6 bases from V and 8 from J, leaving 10 bases between them. The CDR3 protein is CASRQAGGYTF. CDR3 DNA: TGTGCCAGCAGACAGGCGGGAGGCTACACCTTC.

The chain employs TRBV5-6 and TRBJ2-5, with 10 positions matching TRBD1. The germline V gene has CDR1 SGHDT and CDR2 YYEEEE. CDR3 length: 17 residues. Trimming cost V 0 bases and J 3 bases; bases outside gene matches: 8. The CDR3 nucleotides read TGTGCCAGCAGCTTGGTCGGACGGACAGGGGGAGAAGAGACCCAGTACTTC. Amino acid sequence: CASSLVGRTGGEETQYF.

This clone appeared a single time. This chain uses TRBV7-2 with TRBJ2-2, with D hard to call. Looked up from germline, CDR1 is SGHTA and CDR2 is FQGNSA. Trimming removed 0 bases at V and 2 bases at J, with 7 bases between. This CDR3 comprises 15 residues. CDR3 DNA: TGTGCCAGCAGCTTAGCTCTACTTAACACCGGGGAGCTGTTTTTT. This gives the protein CASSLALLNTGELFF.